The entry below gives a single T cell receptor beta chain sequence along with its context. This table comes from immunoSEQ multiplex PCR, and its TCRdb copy is limited to in-frame clones, with some not included. The sample shows some 160,000 clones, about 83% of them seen only once. The CDR3 is 19 residues long. In germline, CDR1 is MGHRA, CDR2 YSYEKL. V lost 5 bases to trimming and J lost 0 bases; unmatched junction nucleotides: 14. Enrolment of Seattle patients took place during active infection, and they were followed longitudinally. The source of the sample is a study of blood T cell repertoires in COVID-19. In the study overall: From T cells, B-cell-depleted T cells, or PBMCs came the material, which was cDNA or gDNA.

The sequencing sample was made of peripheral blood. The rearrangement uses TRBV4-1 and TRBJ2-2; 8 bases fit TRBD2. The receptor was isolated from a woman aged 70 to 79 with COVID-19, enrolled during active disease. The CDR3 nucleotides are TGCGCCAGCAGCAACTACTTGGGGGTAGCGGGGTCGAACACCGGGGAGCTGTTTTTT. This codes for CASSNYLGVAGSNTGELFF.